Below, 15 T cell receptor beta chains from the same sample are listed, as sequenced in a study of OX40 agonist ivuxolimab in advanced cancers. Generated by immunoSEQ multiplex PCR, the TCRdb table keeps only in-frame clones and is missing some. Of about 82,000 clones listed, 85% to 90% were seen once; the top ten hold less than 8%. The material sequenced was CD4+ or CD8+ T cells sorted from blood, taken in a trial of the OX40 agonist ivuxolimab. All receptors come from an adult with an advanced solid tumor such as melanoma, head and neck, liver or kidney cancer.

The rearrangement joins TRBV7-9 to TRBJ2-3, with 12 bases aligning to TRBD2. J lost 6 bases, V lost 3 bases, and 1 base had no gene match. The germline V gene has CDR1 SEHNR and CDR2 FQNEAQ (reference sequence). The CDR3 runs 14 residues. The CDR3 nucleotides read TGTGCCAGCAGCTTTGGGACTAGCGGGGATACGCAGTATTTT. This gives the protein CASSFGTSGDTQYF.

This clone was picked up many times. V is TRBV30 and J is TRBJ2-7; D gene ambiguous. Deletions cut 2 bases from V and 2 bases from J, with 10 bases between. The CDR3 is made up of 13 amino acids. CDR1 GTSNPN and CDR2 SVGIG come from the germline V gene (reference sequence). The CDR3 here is CAWSYSSTYEQYF. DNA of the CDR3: TGTGCCTGGAGTTACAGTAGTACCTACGAGCAGTACTTC.

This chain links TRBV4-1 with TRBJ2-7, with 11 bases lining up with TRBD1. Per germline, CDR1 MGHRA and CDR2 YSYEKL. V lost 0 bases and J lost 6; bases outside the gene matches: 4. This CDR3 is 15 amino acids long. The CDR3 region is CASSQEGTGGSEQYF. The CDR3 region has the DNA TGCGCCAGCAGCCAAGAGGGGACAGGGGGTAGCGAGCAGTACTTC.

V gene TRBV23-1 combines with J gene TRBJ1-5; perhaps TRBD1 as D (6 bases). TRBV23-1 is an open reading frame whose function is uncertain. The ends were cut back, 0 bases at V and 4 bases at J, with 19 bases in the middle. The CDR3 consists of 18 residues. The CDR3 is CASSQSPQGRRGNQPQHF. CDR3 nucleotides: TGCGCCAGCAGTCAATCTCCCCAGGGGAGGCGAGGGAATCAGCCCCAGCATTTT.

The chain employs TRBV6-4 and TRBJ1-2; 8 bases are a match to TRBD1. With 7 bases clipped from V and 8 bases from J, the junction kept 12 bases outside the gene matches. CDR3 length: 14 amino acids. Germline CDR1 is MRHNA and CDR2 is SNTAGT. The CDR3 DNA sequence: TGTGCCAGCAAAGTATCGCAGGGGGCTGGCGGCTACACCTTC. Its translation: CASKVSQGAGGYTF.

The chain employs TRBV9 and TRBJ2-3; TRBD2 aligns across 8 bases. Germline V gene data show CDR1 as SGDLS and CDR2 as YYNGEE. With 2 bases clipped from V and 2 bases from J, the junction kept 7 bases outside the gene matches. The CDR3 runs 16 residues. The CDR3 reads CASSVLAGRPTDTQYF. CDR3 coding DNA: TGTGCCAGCAGCGTTCTAGCGGGCCGTCCCACAGATACGCAGTATTTT.

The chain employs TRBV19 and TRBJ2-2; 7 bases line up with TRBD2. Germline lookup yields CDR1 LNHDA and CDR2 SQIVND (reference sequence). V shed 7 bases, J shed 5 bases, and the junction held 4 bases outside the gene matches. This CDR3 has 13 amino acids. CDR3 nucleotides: TGTGCCAGTACGCGGGAGAGGACCGGGGAGCTGTTTTTT. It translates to CASTRERTGELFF.

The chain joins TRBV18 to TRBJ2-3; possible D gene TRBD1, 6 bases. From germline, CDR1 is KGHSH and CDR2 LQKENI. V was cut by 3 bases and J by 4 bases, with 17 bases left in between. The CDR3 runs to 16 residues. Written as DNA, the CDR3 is TGTGCCAGCTCACCCCCCGGGACAAGTAGGGCAGATACGCAGTATTTT. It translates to CASSPPGTSRADTQYF.

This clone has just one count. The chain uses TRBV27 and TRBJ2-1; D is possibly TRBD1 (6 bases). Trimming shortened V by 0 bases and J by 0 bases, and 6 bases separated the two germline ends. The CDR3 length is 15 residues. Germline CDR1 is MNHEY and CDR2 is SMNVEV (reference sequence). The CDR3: CASSLSGGSYNEQFF. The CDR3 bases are TGTGCCAGCAGTTTATCAGGGGGCTCCTACAATGAGCAGTTCTTC.

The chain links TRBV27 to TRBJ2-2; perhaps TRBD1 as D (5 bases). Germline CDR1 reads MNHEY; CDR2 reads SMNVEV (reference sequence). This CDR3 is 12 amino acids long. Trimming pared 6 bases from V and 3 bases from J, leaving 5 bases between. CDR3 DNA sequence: TGTGCCAGCAGGACAGACACCGGGGAGCTGTTTTTT. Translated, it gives CASRTDTGELFF.

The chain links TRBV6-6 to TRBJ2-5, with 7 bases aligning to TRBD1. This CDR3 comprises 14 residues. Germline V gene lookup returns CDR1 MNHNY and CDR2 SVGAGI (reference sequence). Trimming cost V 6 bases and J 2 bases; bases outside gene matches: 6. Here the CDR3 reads CASSQGTAQETQYF. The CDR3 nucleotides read TGTGCCAGCAGCCAGGGGACAGCTCAAGAGACCCAGTACTTC.

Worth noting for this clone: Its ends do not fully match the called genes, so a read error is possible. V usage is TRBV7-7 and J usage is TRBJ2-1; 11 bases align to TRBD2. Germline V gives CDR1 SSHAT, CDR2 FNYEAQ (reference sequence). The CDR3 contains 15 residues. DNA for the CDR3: TGTGCTAGCAGCGAGGGACTAGCGGCCTACAATGAGCAGTTCTTC. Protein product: CASSEGLAAYNEQFF.

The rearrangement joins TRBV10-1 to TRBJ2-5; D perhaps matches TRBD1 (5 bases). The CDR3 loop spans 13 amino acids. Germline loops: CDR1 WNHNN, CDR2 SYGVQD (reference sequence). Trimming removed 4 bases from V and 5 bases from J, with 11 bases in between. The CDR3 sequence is CASSGRVGETQYF. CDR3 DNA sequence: TGCGCCAGCAGTGGCAGGGTCGGGGAGACCCAGTACTTC.

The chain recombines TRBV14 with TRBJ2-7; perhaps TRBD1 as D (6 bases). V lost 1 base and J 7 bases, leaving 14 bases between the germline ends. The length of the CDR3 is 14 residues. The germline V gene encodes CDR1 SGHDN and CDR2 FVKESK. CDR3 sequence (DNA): TGTGCCAGCAGCCAAGTCGCAGGGGCTTGGGAGCAGTACTTC. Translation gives CASSQVAGAWEQYF.

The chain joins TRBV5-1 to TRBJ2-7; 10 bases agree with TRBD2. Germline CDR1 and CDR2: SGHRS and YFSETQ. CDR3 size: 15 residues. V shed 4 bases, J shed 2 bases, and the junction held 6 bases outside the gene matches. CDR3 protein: CASSTGTSATYEQYF. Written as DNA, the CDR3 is TGCGCCAGCAGCACCGGGACTAGCGCTACCTACGAGCAGTACTTC. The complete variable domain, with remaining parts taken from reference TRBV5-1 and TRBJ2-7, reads KAGVTQTPRYLIKTRGQQVTLSCSPISGHRSVSWYQQTPGQGLQFLFEYFSETQRNKGNFPGRFSGRQFSNSRSEMNVSTLELGDSALYLCASSTGTSATYEQYFGPGTRLTVT.